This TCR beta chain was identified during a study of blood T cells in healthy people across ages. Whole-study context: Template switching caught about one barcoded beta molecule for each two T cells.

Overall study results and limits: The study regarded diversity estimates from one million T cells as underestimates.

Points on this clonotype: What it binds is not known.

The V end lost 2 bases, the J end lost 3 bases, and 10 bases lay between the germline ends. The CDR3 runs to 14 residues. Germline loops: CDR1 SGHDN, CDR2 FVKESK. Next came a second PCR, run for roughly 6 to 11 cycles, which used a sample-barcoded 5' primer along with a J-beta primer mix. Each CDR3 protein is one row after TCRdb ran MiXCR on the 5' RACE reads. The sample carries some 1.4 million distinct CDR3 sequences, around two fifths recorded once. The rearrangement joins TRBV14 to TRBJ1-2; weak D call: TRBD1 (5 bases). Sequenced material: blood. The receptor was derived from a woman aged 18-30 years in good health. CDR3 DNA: TGTGCCAGCAGCCAAAGGACACGACACTATGGCTACACCTTC. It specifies CASSQRTRHYGYTF.